These T cell receptor beta chains were read from a single sample in a study of CDR3 diversity in severe acne. In TCRdb, the PCR reads were re-called with MiXCR into one record per CDR3 protein. The data hold around 91,000 distinct CDR3 sequences, with 51% observed a single time. The source material was blood. These receptors all stem from a male donor in good health, without acne. The conserved cysteine and the conserved F or W are not part of the CDR3 here. The order of the fields is V gene, CDR3 protein.

>TRBV5-1
ASSLGAQGSGYT
>TRBV9
ASSTGQGHEQF
>TRBV20-1
SARAPTGELF
>TRBV2
ASRGEGNTEAF
>TRBV5-1
ASSLDGIYGYT
>TRBV20-1
SAIAHPGLAGRNEQF
>TRBV12-3/TRBV12-4
ASRWGTTYEQY
>TRBV7-2
ASSSVGGRGEQF
>TRBV3-1
AGSQGPGRYKRY
>TRBV5-1
ASSLAATNEKLF
>TRBV12-3/TRBV12-4
ASSPGIGGWETQY
>TRBV3-1
ASSSRLAGVADTQY
>TRBV20-1
SAGGPTGVGETQY
>TRBV9
ASSASGTTIGEQY
>TRBV5-1
ASSGGRRQDTQY
>TRBV29-1
SVEDDRGAREKLF
>TRBV2
ASTFEPGDGYT
>TRBV5-8
ASSRSGRTNYGYT
>TRBV15
ATSRGVYEQY
>TRBV4-1
ASSQDGHGVLQPQH
>TRBV29-1
SVEGGMNTGELF
>TRBV24-1
ATSDPGTYGYT
>TRBV5-8
ASSLSGEQY
>TRBV3-1
ASSQNRGGEQY
>TRBV18
ASLPLRVDTEAF
>TRBV11-3
AGSFHEQY
>TRBV10-3
ASSYFQDVDPYEQY
>TRBV6-1
ASSSGTGRASGDT
>TRBV12-3/TRBV12-4
ASRHHRGANGELF
>TRBV7-8
ASSKGTTLYEQY
>TRBV2
ASSSGQGASTDTQY
>TRBV6-6
ASCRRDARNEQF
>TRBV24-1
ATSDSTWGNTIY
>TRBV10-3
AISDAGTSGFNEQF
>TRBV5-5
ASSLVGGANEQF
>TRBV7-9
ASSFYICSARAKLAGLTDTQY
>TRBV5-1
ASSLGATNTGELF
>TRBV7-9
ASSRTGGVEETQY
>TRBV15
ATSLDRELSGRRDTQY
>TRBV6-1
ASSEGSSNYGYT
>TRBV7-2
ASSSRLAGGGETQY
>TRBV9
ASSVGGMNTEAF
>TRBV6-5
ASSYSKGGGTDTQY
>TRBV7-9
ASSLADGADTQY
>TRBV5-1
ASSLGTGLELVNYGYT
>TRBV10-3
AISEYAREAF
>TRBV7-9
ASSLGLAPNEQF
>TRBV20-1
SAGGARVAF
>TRBV7-9
ASSPRQLYQETQY
>TRBV2
ASPAREGANVLT
>TRBV10-1
ASSGLAGGNEQF
>TRBV20-1
SARVSGDGELF
>TRBV11-1
ASSSNRGLQY
>TRBV15
ATSTEIQGREKLF